The rows below give T cell receptor beta chains drawn from one sample of a study of control samples from healthy donors and cancer patients. Using immunoSEQ multiplex PCR, the repertoire was profiled, and TCRdb retains in-frame clones only, with some absent. The sample lists about 89,000 clones, roughly nine tenths occurring once. The sequenced sample was blood. These TCRs come from a man aged 25-40 years in good health. The CDR3 runs from the conserved cysteine through the conserved F or W. D genes are given only for firm matches. Size values are once, few and many counts, or a class for expanded clones, and some rows have none.

v_gene	j_gene	d_gene	abundance	CDR3aa	CDR3nt
TRBV7-9	TRBJ1-1	.	.	CASSLDLISPLNTEAFF	TGTGCCAGCAGCTTAGATTTGATAAGCCCCTTGAACACTGAAGCTTTCTTT
TRBV10-2	TRBJ1-5	.	.	CASSDLGGDNQPQHF	TGCGCCAGCAGTGACTTAGGGGGTGACAATCAGCCCCAGCATTTT
TRBV12-3/TRBV12-4	TRBJ1-1	.	.	CASSFGRNTEAFF	TGTGCCAGCAGTTTCGGACGTAACACTGAAGCTTTCTTT
TRBV7-2	TRBJ2-7	TRBD2	.	CASSLVAGSSYSYEQYF	TGTGCCAGCAGCTTAGTAGCGGGTAGCTCCTACTCCTACGAGCAGTACTTC
TRBV28	TRBJ2-1	TRBD2	.	CASRAGANEQFF	TGTGCCAGCCGAGCGGGGGCCAATGAGCAGTTCTTC
TRBV6-4	TRBJ1-2	.	.	CASSEGANYGYTF	TGTGCCAGCAGTGAGGGGGCTAACTATGGCTACACCTTC
TRBV6-5	TRBJ2-1	.	.	CASSYKSGGPYEQFF	TGTGCCAGCAGTTACAAGTCGGGGGGCCCATATGAGCAGTTCTTC
TRBV6-6	TRBJ2-2	TRBD1	.	CASSGPGQSNTGELFF	TGTGCCAGCAGTGGCCCGGGACAGAGCAACACCGGGGAGCTGTTTTTT
TRBV21-1	TRBJ1-1	.	.	CASSKVRGRRVNTEAFF	TGTGCCAGCAGCAAAGTTAGGGGACGGAGGGTGAACACTGAAGCTTTCTTT
TRBV6-5	TRBJ2-2	TRBD1	.	CASSYQGASGELFF	TGTGCCAGCAGTTATCAGGGGGCGAGTGGGGAGCTGTTTTTT
TRBV12-3/TRBV12-4	TRBJ1-2	.	few	CASSAGDGYTF	TGTGCCAGCAGCGCGGGGGATGGCTACACCTTC
TRBV11-1	TRBJ2-5	TRBD2	.	CASSPRLAEETQYF	TGTGCCAGCAGCCCGCGGCTAGCGGAAGAGACCCAGTACTTC
TRBV24-1	TRBJ1-5	.	.	CATSRAGGEPQHF	TGTGCCACCAGTCGGGCGGGGGGGGAGCCCCAGCATTTT
TRBV2	TRBJ2-5	.	.	CASSEITPQETQYF	TGTGCCAGCAGTGAAATTACCCCCCAAGAGACCCAGTACTTC
TRBV15	TRBJ2-2	.	.	CATSTWGSANTGELFF	TGTGCCACCAGCACCTGGGGGTCGGCGAACACCGGGGAGCTGTTTTTT
TRBV7-9	TRBJ1-1	.	.	CASSFGGMNTEAFF	TGTGCCAGCAGCTTTGGGGGGATGAACACTGAAGCTTTCTTT
TRBV7-9	TRBJ1-2	.	.	CASSLGGYGYTF	TGTGCCAGCAGCTTAGGGGGTTATGGCTACACCTTC